This TCR beta chain emerged from a study of OX40 agonist ivuxolimab in advanced cancers. Study-level background: From roughly 23 to 90 years was the age range, with a mean of around 56 years, and roughly 83% were male. Of the patients, three showed partial responses, one with hepatocellular carcinoma and two with cutaneous melanoma.

Worth noting for this clone: Its antigen is as yet unknown.

The length of the CDR3 is 15 residues. Between the trimmed V and J ends, which lost 4 bases and 2 bases, there was a span of 15 bases. Germline loops: CDR1 SGDLS, CDR2 YYNGEE. Findings and limits, study-wide: By week 6 at 0.1 to 3.0 mg/kg, blood CD4+ and CD8+ T cells had expanded clonally.

Assay used: immunoSEQ multiplex PCR; TCRdb lists only in-frame clones, some missing. This sample has more than 40,000 clones, with more than 70% found just once. The clonotype was recovered from an adult with an advanced solid tumor such as melanoma, head and neck, liver or kidney cancer. Sequencing was performed on CD4+ or CD8+ T cells sorted from blood, taken in a trial of the OX40 agonist ivuxolimab. The chain uses TRBV9 and TRBJ2-5; weak D call: TRBD2 (5 bases). CDR3 loop: CASSPGTTWQETQYF. CDR3 bases: TGTGCCAGCAGCCCGGGAACCACGTGGCAAGAGACCCAGTACTTC.